This TCR beta chain was retrieved from a study of blood T cell repertoires in COVID-19. Only in-frame clones appear in the TCRdb table, and some are missing; sequencing was by immunoSEQ multiplex PCR. The sample contains about 430,000 clones, around nine tenths of which appear only once. CDR3 length: 13 amino acids. Trimming cost V 5 bases and J 5 bases, with 10 bases left between them. CDR1 and CDR2 (germline): SGHTA, FQGNSA. The source is a woman aged 18-30 years who had been exposed to COVID-19. The genes are TRBV7-2 and TRBJ2-1; D remains ambiguous. What was sequenced was PBMCs or T cells enriched from blood (not recorded which). The CDR3, as DNA: TGTGCCAGCAGCACTACAAGGAACAATGAGCAGTTCTTC. Translation: CASSTTRNNEQFF.